The 13 T cell receptor beta chains below were found in one sample sequenced in a study of blood T cells in healthy people across ages. Alongside a J-beta primer mix, a sample-barcoded 5' primer served in a second PCR lasting about 7 to 11 cycles. TCRdb re-derived calls from the 5' RACE reads in MiXCR, one entry per CDR3 protein. The sample contains 1.5 million to 2 million distinct CDR3 sequences, about 28% of which appear only once. The sequenced sample was blood. These receptors originate from a woman aged 25 to 39 in good health.

This chain joins TRBV5-1 and TRBJ2-1; D call uncertain. Germline CDR1 and CDR2: SGHRS and YFSETQ. The CDR3 length is 16 residues. V lost 0 bases, J lost 6 bases, and 16 bases lay in between. As DNA, the CDR3 is TGCGCCAGCAGCTTGGCCGCGATGGCCTCCGCCAATGAGCAGTTCTTC. Translation: CASSLAAMASANEQFF.

The chain has TRBV6-5 and TRBJ1-1, with 8 positions matching TRBD1. V dropped 10 bases and J dropped 1; count of bases not matched to a gene: 5. This CDR3 is 13 amino acids long. Germline CDR1 and CDR2: MNHEY and SVGAGI. This chain's CDR3 is CATETGENTEAFF. CDR3 nucleotides: TGTGCCACCGAGACAGGGGAGAACACTGAAGCTTTCTTT.

V usage is TRBV20-1 and J usage is TRBJ1-6, with 7 bases identical to TRBD1. With 5 bases clipped from V and 0 bases from J, the junction kept 4 bases outside the gene matches. Germline V gene lookup returns CDR1 DFQATT and CDR2 SNEGSKA (reference sequence). CDR3 length equals 15 residues. The CDR3 protein is CSAPQGSSYNSPLHF. The DNA for the CDR3 is TGCAGTGCTCCACAGGGGAGCTCCTATAATTCACCCCTCCACTTT.

The CDR3 here is CASSTGSVEKLFF. The CDR3 region has the DNA TGTGCCAGCAGTACAGGGAGTGTTGAAAAACTGTTTTTT. This sequence joins TRBV7-6 and TRBJ1-4, with a tentative D call TRBD1 (6 bases). V was clipped by 6 bases and J by 7 bases, with 12 bases between them. Germline V gives CDR1 SGHVS, CDR2 FNYEAQ. This CDR3 spans 13 amino acids.

On this clonotype: A single base separates this from a much larger clone, so it may be a read error. The chain joins TRBV20-1 to TRBJ2-6; D not certain. Trimming pared 6 bases from V and 2 bases from J, leaving 11 bases between. The CDR3 runs to 14 residues. From germline, CDR1 is DFQATT and CDR2 SNEGSKA (reference sequence). The CDR3 region has the DNA TGCAGTGCCTCCAGACGGGCTGGGGCCAACGTCCTGACTTTC. Translating gives CSASRRAGANVLTF.

This chain links TRBV12-3 or TRBV12-4 with TRBJ2-7; no clear D. The DNA matches TRBJ2-5 better at its end, which makes the J call doubtful. This CDR3 has 13 amino acids. CDR3 region: CASSQLRWETQYF. Here the CDR3 DNA reads TGTGCCAGCAGTCAGCTTAGATGGGAGACCCAGTACTTC.

This clonotype has at least ten counts. The V and J genes are TRBV29-1 and TRBJ2-3; 7 bases align to TRBD1. This CDR3 contains 14 residues. The germline gives CDR1 SQVTM, CDR2 ANQGSEA. V shed 3 bases and J 3 bases; nucleotides not matched to a gene: 6. Here the CDR3 reads CSVEQGVGTDTQYF. The CDR3 nucleotides read TGCAGCGTTGAGCAGGGGGTAGGAACAGATACGCAGTATTTT.

This clonotype occurred a few times. V gene TRBV29-1 combines with J gene TRBJ1-1, with D hard to call. Trimming removed 5 bases at V and 0 bases at J, with 7 bases between. Germline assignment: CDR1 SQVTM and CDR2 ANQGSEA. The CDR3 totals 12 residues. The CDR3 DNA reads as TGCAGCGTTCGGGCGCTGAACACTGAAGCTTTCTTT. Amino acids: CSVRALNTEAFF. Looking up the rest from reference TRBV29-1 and TRBJ1-1 gives the full variable domain: SAVISQKPSRDICQRGTSLTIQCQVDSQVTMMFWYRQQPGQSLTLIATANQGSEATYESGFVIDKFPISRPNLTFSTLTVSNMSPEDSSIYLCSVRALNTEAFFGQGTRLTVV.

This clonotype was picked up many times. The DNA for the CDR3 is TGCAGCGTTACCGGGACAGGGCGCGAGCAGTACTTC. It codes for CSVTGTGREQYF. The genes are TRBV29-1 and TRBJ2-7; 9 bases are a match to TRBD1. Germline CDR1 SQVTM, CDR2 ANQGSEA. The CDR3 spans 12 residues. Unmatched junction bases numbered 5, after V lost 5 bases and J lost 6 bases.

This clonotype was counted at least ten times. The chain uses TRBV7-2 and TRBJ2-1, with 11 bases matching TRBD2. V lost 3 bases, J lost 7 bases, and 5 bases stayed unmatched. Germline CDR1 is SGHTA and CDR2 is FQGNSA. This CDR3 spans 15 amino acids. This CDR3 reads CASSFLLAGANEQFF. The CDR3 coding sequence is TGTGCCAGCAGCTTCTTACTAGCGGGAGCGAATGAGCAGTTCTTC.

Only a few counts were recorded for this clonotype. This chain uses TRBV7-2 with TRBJ2-1; 15 nucleotides align to TRBD2. Germline V gene data show CDR1 as SGHTA and CDR2 as FQGNSA. The CDR3 is 17 amino acids. With V trimmed by 1 base and J by 9 bases, 7 bases remained unmatched. The CDR3 spells CASSLGGLAGGSSEQFF. DNA of the CDR3: TGTGCCAGCAGCTTAGGAGGACTAGCGGGAGGGTCGAGTGAGCAGTTCTTC. Together with reference TRBV7-2 and TRBJ2-1, the CDR3 gives the full variable domain: GAGVSQSPSNKVTEKGKDVELRCDPISGHTALYWYRQSLGQGLEFLIYFQGNSAPDKSGLPSDRFSAERTGGSVSTLTIQRTQQEDSAVYLCASSLGGLAGGSSEQFFGPGTRLTVL.

The chain combines TRBV4-1 with TRBJ2-1; 12 positions match TRBD2. This CDR3 has 17 amino acids. V was clipped by 2 bases and J by 9 bases; unmatched bases: 11. Germline V lookup: CDR1 MGHRA, CDR2 YSYEKL. This chain's CDR3 is CASSQPKAASGGAEQFF. The DNA for the CDR3 is TGCGCCAGCAGCCAACCAAAGGCGGCTAGCGGGGGGGCTGAGCAGTTCTTC.

This clonotype was recorded a few times. The chain combines TRBV29-1 with TRBJ1-2; D gene ambiguous. The CDR3 contains 13 residues. Germline V CDR1 and CDR2: SQVTM, ANQGSEA. V was trimmed by 0 bases and J by 3 bases, leaving 8 bases between them. The CDR3 sequence: CSVEERSDYGYTF. DNA of the CDR3: TGCAGCGTTGAAGAGCGGTCGGACTATGGCTACACCTTC.